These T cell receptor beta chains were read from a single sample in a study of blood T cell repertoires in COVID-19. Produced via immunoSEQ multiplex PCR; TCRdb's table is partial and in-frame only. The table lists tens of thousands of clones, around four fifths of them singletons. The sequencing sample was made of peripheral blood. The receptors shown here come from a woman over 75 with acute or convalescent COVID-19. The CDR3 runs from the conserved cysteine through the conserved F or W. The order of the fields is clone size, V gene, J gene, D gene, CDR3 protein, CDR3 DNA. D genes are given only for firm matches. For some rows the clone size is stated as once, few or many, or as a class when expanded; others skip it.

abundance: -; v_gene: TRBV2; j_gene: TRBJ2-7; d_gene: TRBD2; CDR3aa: CASKGGGVHEQYF; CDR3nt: TGTGCCAGCAAGGGCGGGGGGGTCCACGAGCAGTACTTC
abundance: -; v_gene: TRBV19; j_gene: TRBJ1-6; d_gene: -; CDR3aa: CASSIVGHNSPLHF; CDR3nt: TGTGCCAGTAGTATAGTGGGCCATAATTCACCCCTCCACTTT
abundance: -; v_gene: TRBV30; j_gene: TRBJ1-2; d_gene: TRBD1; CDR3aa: CAWIADRDRGYTF; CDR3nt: TGTGCCTGGATCGCCGACAGGGACAGGGGCTACACCTTC
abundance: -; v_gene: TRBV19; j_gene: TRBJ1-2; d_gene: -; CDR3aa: CASSLSFSGSGYTF; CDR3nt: TGTGCCAGTAGTTTATCTTTTTCGGGGAGCGGCTACACCTTC
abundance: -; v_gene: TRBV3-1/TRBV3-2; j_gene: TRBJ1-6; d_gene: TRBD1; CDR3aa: CASSQVLTGGNSPLHF; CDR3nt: TGTGCCAGCAGCCAAGTCCTAACAGGGGGGAATTCACCCCTCCACTTT
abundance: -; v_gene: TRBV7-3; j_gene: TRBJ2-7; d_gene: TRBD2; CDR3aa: CASSSAGGDEQYF; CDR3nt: TGTGCCAGCAGCTCGGCGGGGGGCGACGAGCAGTACTTC
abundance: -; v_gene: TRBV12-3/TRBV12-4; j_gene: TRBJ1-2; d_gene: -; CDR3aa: CASSPQTGYGYTF; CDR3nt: TGTGCCAGCAGTCCGCAGACAGGTTATGGCTACACCTTC
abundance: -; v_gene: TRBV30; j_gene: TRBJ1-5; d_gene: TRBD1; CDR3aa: CAWTPTGVGQPQHF; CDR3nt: TGTGCCTGGACCCCGACAGGGGTTGGTCAGCCCCAGCATTTT
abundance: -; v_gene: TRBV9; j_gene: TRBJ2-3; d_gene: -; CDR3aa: CASSKLGGSSTDTQYF; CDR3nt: TGTGCCAGCAGCAAACTAGGCGGTTCTAGCACAGATACGCAGTATTTT
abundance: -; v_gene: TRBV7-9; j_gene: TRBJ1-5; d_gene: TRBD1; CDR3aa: CASSPQGAGQPQHF; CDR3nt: TGTGCCAGCAGCCCGCAGGGGGCTGGACAGCCCCAGCATTTT
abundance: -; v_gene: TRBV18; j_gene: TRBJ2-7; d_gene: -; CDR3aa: CASSTTGTYEQYF; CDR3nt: TGTGCCAGCTCAACTACAGGGACCTACGAGCAGTACTTC
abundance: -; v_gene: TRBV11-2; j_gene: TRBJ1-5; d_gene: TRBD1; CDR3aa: CASSHQGGGQPQHF; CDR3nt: TGTGCCAGCAGCCACCAGGGGGGAGGACAGCCCCAGCATTTT
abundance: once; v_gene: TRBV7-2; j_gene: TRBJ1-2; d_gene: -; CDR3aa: CASSPTVGANYGYTF; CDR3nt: TGTGCCAGCAGCCCCACCGTCGGAGCTAACTATGGCTACACCTTC
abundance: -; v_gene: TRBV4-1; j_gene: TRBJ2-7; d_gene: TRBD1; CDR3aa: CASSQTGTGGVLRYF; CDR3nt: TGCGCCAGCAGCCAAACCGGGACAGGGGGTGTATTGCGGTACTTC
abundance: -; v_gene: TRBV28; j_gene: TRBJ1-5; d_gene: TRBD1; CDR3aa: CASSPMDRVSNQPQHF; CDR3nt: TGTGCCAGCAGTCCGATGGACAGGGTGAGCAATCAGCCCCAGCATTTT
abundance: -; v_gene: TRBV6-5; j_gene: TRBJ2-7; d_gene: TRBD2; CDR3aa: CASGGGRSYEQYF; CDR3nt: TGTGCCAGCGGGGGAGGGAGGTCCTACGAGCAGTACTTC
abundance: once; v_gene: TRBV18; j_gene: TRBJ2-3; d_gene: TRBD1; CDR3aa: CASSPKTGGTDTQYF; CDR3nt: TGTGCCAGCTCACCAAAAACAGGGGGCACAGATACGCAGTATTTT
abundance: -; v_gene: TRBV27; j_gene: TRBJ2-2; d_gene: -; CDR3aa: CASFRNRANTGELFF; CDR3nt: TGTGCCAGCTTTCGTAACAGGGCCAACACCGGGGAGCTGTTTTTT
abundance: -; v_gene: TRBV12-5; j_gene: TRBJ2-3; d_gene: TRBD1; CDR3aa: CASGLGGQVSADTQYF; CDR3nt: TGTGCTAGTGGTTTGGGGGGACAGGTTTCAGCAGATACGCAGTATTTT
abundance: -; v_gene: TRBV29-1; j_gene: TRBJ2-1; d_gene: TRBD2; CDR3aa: CSVLLHQAGLGNEQFF; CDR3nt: TGCAGCGTCCTCCTCCATCAAGCGGGGCTGGGGAATGAGCAGTTCTTC
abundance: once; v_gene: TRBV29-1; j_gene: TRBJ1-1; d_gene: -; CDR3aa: CSGGQEEAFF; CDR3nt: TGCAGCGGTGGACAAGAAGAAGCTTTCTTT
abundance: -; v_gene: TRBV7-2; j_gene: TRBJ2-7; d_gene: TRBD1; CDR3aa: CASSLGGQGNEQYF; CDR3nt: TGTGCCAGCAGCTTAGGGGGACAGGGCAACGAGCAGTACTTC
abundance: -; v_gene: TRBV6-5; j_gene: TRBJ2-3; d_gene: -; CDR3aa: CAFRSGTDTQYF; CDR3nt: TGTGCCTTCAGAAGTGGCACAGATACGCAGTATTTT
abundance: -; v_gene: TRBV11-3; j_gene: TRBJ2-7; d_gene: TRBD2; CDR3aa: CASRGGGTAYEQYF; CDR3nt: TGTGCCAGCAGGGGCGGGGGAACAGCCTACGAGCAGTACTTC
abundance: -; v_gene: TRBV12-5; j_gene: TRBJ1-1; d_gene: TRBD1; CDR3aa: CASGLGRTGPNTEAFF; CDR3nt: TGTGCTAGTGGTTTGGGACGGACAGGGCCGAACACTGAAGCTTTCTTT
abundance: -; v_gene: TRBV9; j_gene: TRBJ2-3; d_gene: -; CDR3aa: CASSPRPGGTDTQYF; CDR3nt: TGTGCCAGCAGCCCGAGACCGGGAGGCACAGATACGCAGTATTTT
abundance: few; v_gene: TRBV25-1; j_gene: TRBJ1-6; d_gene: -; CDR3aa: CASSEQGNSPLHF; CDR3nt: TGTGCCAGCAGTGAACAGGGAAATTCACCCCTCCACTTT
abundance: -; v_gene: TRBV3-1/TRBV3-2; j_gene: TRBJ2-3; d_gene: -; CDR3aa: CASSQGMTGTDTQYF; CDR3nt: TGTGCCAGCAGCCAAGGAATGACAGGCACAGATACGCAGTATTTT
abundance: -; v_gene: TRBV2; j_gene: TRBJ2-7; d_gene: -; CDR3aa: CASSQGPSYEQYF; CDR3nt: TGTGCCAGCAGTCAGGGTCCCTCCTACGAGCAGTACTTC
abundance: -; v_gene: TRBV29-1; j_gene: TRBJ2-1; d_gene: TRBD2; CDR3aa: CSVELLAENYNEQFF; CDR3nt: TGCAGCGTTGAGCTACTAGCGGAAAACTACAATGAGCAGTTCTTC
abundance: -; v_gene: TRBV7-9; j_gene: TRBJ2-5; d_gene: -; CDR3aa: CASSSHSVSLQETQYF; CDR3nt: TGTGCCAGCAGCTCCCATAGCGTATCACTTCAAGAGACCCAGTACTTC
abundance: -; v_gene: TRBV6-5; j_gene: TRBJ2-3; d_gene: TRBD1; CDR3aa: CASTSGQGGPDTQYF; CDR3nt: TGTGCCAGCACCTCGGGACAGGGAGGGCCAGATACGCAGTATTTT
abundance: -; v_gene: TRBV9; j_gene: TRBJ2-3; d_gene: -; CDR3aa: CASSVEGDTQYF; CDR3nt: TGTGCCAGCAGCGTTGAGGGAGATACGCAGTATTTT
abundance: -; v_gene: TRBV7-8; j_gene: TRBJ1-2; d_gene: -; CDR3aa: CASSSTGNYGYTF; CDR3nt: TGTGCCAGCAGCTCCACAGGGAACTATGGCTACACCTTC
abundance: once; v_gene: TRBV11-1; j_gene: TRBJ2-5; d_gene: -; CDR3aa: CASSLFREETQYF; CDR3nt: TGTGCCAGCAGCTTATTTAGGGAGGAGACCCAGTACTTC
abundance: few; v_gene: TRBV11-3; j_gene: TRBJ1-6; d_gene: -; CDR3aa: CASSLKLINSPLHF; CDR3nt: TGTGCCAGCAGCTTAAAATTAATAAATTCACCCCTCCACTTT
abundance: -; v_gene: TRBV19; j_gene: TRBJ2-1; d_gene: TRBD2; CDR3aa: CATRTSGRGGDEQFF; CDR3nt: TGTGCCACCCGGACTAGCGGGAGGGGGGGGGATGAGCAGTTCTTC
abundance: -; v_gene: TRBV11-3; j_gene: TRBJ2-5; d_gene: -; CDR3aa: CASSLRQAAGQTQYF; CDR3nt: TGTGCCAGCAGCCTACGGCAAGCGGCAGGTCAGACCCAGTACTTC
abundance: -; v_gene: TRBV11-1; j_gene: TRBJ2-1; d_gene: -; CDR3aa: CASSLAATTLHRFF; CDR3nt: TGTGCCAGCAGCTTAGCGGCGACTACACTTCACAGGTTCTTC
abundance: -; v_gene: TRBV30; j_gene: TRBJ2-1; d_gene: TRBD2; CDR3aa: CAWSGAGGRGLFF; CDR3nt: TGTGCCTGGAGTGGAGCGGGGGGCCGGGGGCTGTTCTTC
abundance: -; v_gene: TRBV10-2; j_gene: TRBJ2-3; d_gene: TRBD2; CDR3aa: CASSESSGGPYF; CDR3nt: TGCGCCAGCAGTGAGAGTAGCGGGGGCCCTTACTTT
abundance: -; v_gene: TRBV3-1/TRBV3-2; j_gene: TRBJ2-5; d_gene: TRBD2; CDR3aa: CASSQGLAGVGETQYF; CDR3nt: TGTGCCAGCAGCCAGGGACTAGCGGGAGTAGGAGAGACCCAGTACTTC
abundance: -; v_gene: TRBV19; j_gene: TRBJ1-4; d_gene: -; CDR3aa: CASSAGRGVNNEKLFF; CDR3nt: TGTGCCAGTAGTGCCGGACGGGGGGTAAACAATGAAAAACTGTTTTTT
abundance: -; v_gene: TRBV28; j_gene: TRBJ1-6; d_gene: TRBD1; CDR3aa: CASSPLDRVRSPLHF; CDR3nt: TGTGCCAGCAGTCCGCTGGACAGGGTAAGATCACCCCTCCACTTT
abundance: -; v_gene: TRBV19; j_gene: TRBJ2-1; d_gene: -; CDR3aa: CASSIGLGLYNEQFF; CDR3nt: TGTGCCAGTAGTATAGGACTAGGACTATACAATGAGCAGTTCTTC
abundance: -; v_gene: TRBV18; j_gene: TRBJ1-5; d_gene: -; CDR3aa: CASSPGLGGNQPQHF; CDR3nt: TGTGCCAGCTCACCGGGACTTGGGGGCAATCAGCCCCAGCATTTT
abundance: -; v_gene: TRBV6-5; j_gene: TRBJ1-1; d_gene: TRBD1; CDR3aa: CASSFRQGSTEAFF; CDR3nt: TGTGCCAGCAGTTTCCGACAGGGCTCCACTGAAGCTTTCTTT
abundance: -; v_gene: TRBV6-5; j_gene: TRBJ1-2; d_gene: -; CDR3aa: CASSYYGDGYTF; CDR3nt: TGTGCCAGCAGTTACTATGGAGATGGCTACACCTTC
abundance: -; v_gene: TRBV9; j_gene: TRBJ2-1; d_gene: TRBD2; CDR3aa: CASSVAQGPTSGSDEQFF; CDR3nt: TGTGCCAGCAGCGTAGCACAGGGTCCTACTAGCGGGAGCGATGAGCAGTTCTTC
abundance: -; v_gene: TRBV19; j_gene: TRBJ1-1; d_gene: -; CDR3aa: CASSRGLTLNTEAFF; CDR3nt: TGTGCCAGTAGTAGGGGACTTACTTTGAACACTGAAGCTTTCTTT
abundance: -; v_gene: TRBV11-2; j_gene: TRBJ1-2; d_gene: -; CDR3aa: CASSKTGNYGYTF; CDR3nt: TGTGCCAGCAGCAAAACAGGGAACTATGGCTACACCTTC
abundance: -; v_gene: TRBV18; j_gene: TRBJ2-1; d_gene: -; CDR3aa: CASSPPNPASGEQFF; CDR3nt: TGTGCCAGCTCACCACCGAACCCAGCTTCGGGTGAGCAGTTCTTC
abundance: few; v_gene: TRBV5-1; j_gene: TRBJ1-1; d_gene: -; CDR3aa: CASSSTAMNTEAFF; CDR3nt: TGCGCCAGCAGCTCGACAGCAATGAACACTGAAGCTTTCTTT
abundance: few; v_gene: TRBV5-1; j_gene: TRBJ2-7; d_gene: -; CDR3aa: CASSSDPGTGTSEQYF; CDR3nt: TGCGCCAGCAGCTCAGATCCAGGGACAGGGACTAGCGAGCAGTACTTC
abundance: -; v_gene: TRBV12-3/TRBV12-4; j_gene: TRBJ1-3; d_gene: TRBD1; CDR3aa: CASTQDRWNTIYF; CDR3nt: TGTGCCAGCACCCAGGACAGGTGGAACACCATATATTTT